This T cell receptor beta chain was recorded in a study of CD8+ T cells in alopecia areata. About the study: Each day, treated patients took oral tofacitinib twice, at 5 to 10 mg per dose. Broader study findings: Relative to normal scalp, lesional scalp, especially alopecia totalis/universalis, showed higher clonality.

Germline CDR1 MGHDK, CDR2 SYGVNS. This CDR3 is 16 amino acids long. Trimming took 1 base from V and 7 from J; bases not matched to a gene: 8. RNA was isolated and reverse transcribed to cDNA, the sequencing template. Using immunoSEQ multiplex PCR, the repertoire was profiled, and TCRdb retains in-frame clones only, with some absent. The table records 170,000 or so clones, around 50% of them present only once. It was from alopecia areata patients that lesional scalp punch biopsies and peripheral blood were collected. Worth noting for this clone: The target antigen is unknown.

The sample consisted of CD4+ T cells sorted from blood, taken at week 0. The rearrangement joins TRBV25-1 to TRBJ2-1, with 9 bases that match TRBD1. The TCR comes from a human donor with alopecia areata. Written as DNA, the CDR3 is TGTGCCAGCAGTGAATCCTCCGGGACAGGGTTAAATGAGCAGTTCTTC. Protein sequence: CASSESSGTGLNEQFF.